This T cell receptor (beta chain) was retrieved from a study of siplizumab effects on memory and regulatory T cells. The table came from immunoSEQ multiplex PCR; TCRdb's copy has only in-frame clones and leaves some out. The repertoire consists of just over 60,000 clones, with around 79% occurring once and the leading ten covering approximately 0.4%. The V end lost 5 bases, the J end lost 1 base, and 8 bases lay between the germline ends. CDR3 size: 13 residues. The germline V gene has CDR1 SGHTA and CDR2 FQGTGA. Unstimulated naive, memory, effector memory and TEMRA subsets were subjected to sequencing in a few donor pairs.

J is TRBJ1-1 and V is TRBV7-3; D call uncertain. The TCR comes from a human donor in good health. The sample was memory CD4+ T cells sorted from blood. The CDR3 DNA is TGTGCCAGCAGCAAAGCACGGAACACTGAAGCTTTCTTT. It yields the protein CASSKARNTEAFF.